This entry lists 9 T cell receptor beta chains sequenced from one sample in a study of T cells in Graves' hyperthyroidism and ophthalmopathy. TCR beta CDR3 sequences were amplified from RNA transcripts. Carried out on the TCR CDR3, a first-round RT-PCR used the HTBI primer set. TCRdb used MiXCR to reprocess the multiplex PCR reads, holding one entry per CDR3 protein. This sample has under 500,000 distinct CDR3 sequences; over 11% occur once, and the top ten carry approximately 27%. Sequences were obtained from blood. These receptors originate from a man in his fifties or sixties with Graves' ophthalmopathy.

In this sample, this clonotype turned up many times. The genes are TRBV12-3 or TRBV12-4 and TRBJ2-3; TRBD2 matches at 8 bases. The junction had 7 bases not matched to a gene; V was cut back by 4 bases and J by 4 bases. CDR3 length equals 15 residues. DNA of the CDR3: TGTGCCAGCAGTTACCGAGCGGGAGTGCCAGATACGCAGTATTTT. Protein product: CASSYRAGVPDTQYF.

This clonotype was recorded at least ten times. The CDR3 here is CSARGGVRWGYTF. In DNA, the CDR3 is TGCAGTGCTAGAGGGGGGGTTCGGTGGGGCTACACCTTC. V gene TRBV20-1 combines with J gene TRBJ1-2; a possible D gene is TRBD1 (5 bases). The germline V gene has CDR1 DFQATT and CDR2 SNEGSKA (reference sequence). Trimming shortened V by 1 base and J by 8 bases, and 14 bases separated the two germline ends. The CDR3 covers 13 residues.

V usage is TRBV5-4 and J usage is TRBJ2-3; D uncertain. The CDR3 covers 13 residues. The V and J ends lost 1 base and 4 bases respectively, with 7 bases between them. In germline, CDR1 is SGHNT, CDR2 YYREEE (reference sequence). CDR3 bases: TGTGCCAGCAGCTTGCCCAATCCAGATACGCAGTATTTT. Its protein product is CASSLPNPDTQYF.

In this sample, this clonotype turned up many times. The chain employs TRBV30 and TRBJ2-4; D unresolved. The CDR3 contains 14 residues. Deletions cut 3 bases from V and 0 bases from J, with 9 bases between. Looked up from germline, CDR1 is GTSNPN and CDR2 is SVGIG (reference sequence). The CDR3 is CAWRDPGAKNIQYF. The CDR3 region has the DNA TGTGCCTGGAGGGACCCGGGAGCCAAAAACATTCAGTACTTC.

The table lists this clonotype with many counts. The chain employs TRBV7-2 and TRBJ1-4, with D maybe TRBD1 (5 bases). Germline CDR1 and CDR2: SGHTA and FQGNSA. V gave up 5 bases and J gave up 7 bases, with 14 bases separating them. The CDR3 has 14 residues. CDR3 amino acids: CASSIQVGGEKLFF. CDR3 sequence (DNA): TGTGCCAGCAGCATACAGGTTGGGGGTGAAAAACTGTTTTTT.

The rearrangement uses TRBV19 and TRBJ2-1, with 11 bases fitting TRBD2. CDR1 and CDR2 from the germline V gene are LNHDA and SQIVND (reference sequence). The CDR3 is 16 residues long. Trimming cost V 4 bases and J 4 bases; bases outside gene matches: 6. The CDR3 nucleotides read TGTGCCAGTAGTACCAGATCTAGCGGGGGGTACAATGAGCAGTTCTTC. Residues: CASSTRSSGGYNEQFF.

This clonotype was observed many times. This chain links TRBV4-2 with TRBJ1-4, with D unclear. The CDR3 has 15 residues. Germline assignment: CDR1 LGHNA and CDR2 YNFKEQ. V lost 1 base and J 5 bases, leaving 11 bases between the germline ends. CDR3 protein: CASSQAGVGNEKLFF. The CDR3 DNA is TGTGCCAGCAGCCAAGCCGGGGTGGGGAATGAAAAACTGTTTTTT.

This sequence joins TRBV9 and TRBJ2-5; D uncertain. The length of the CDR3 is 14 residues. V gave up 0 bases and J gave up 3 bases, with 9 bases separating them. Germline CDR1 SGDLS, CDR2 YYNGEE. This CDR3 is CASSVGRLKETQYF. The DNA for the CDR3 is TGTGCCAGCAGCGTAGGTCGGCTGAAAGAGACCCAGTACTTC.

The chain is built from TRBV6-5 and TRBJ2-2, with 7 bases fitting TRBD2. The J segment lost 5 bases and the V segment lost 2 bases, leaving 5 bases of the junction unmatched. Germline lookup yields CDR1 MNHEY and CDR2 SVGAGI. The CDR3 extends over 15 amino acids. CDR3 DNA sequence: TGTGCCAGCAGTTACAGGGCGGGAGAGACCGGGGAGCTGTTTTTT. It is translated as CASSYRAGETGELFF.